Sequencing of this TCR beta chain was carried out in a study of CD8 T cells in ankylosing spondylitis. Quantitative 5'-RACE with molecular barcodes produced the TCR beta libraries. TCRdb re-analysed the 5' RACE reads in MiXCR, keeping a single row per CDR3 protein. This repertoire shows approximately 440,000 distinct CDR3 sequences, 17% found once; its top ten account for just over 1%. In regard to this clonotype: As yet, its antigen is unknown.

This CDR3 spans 14 amino acids. The V segment lost 4 bases and the J segment 4 bases; nucleotides outside the gene matches: 7. CDR1 SGHDT and CDR2 YYEEEE come from the germline V gene. Broader study findings: Apparently characteristic of ankylosing spondylitis blood was a TCR beta motif (fewer than 10 highly homologous variants).

The rearrangement joins TRBV5-6 to TRBJ1-2; 7 bases fit TRBD1. The sequenced material came from blood, either unsorted or a sorted T cell fraction (not recorded which). This receptor was taken from a male donor with ankylosing spondylitis. Here the CDR3 reads CASSRGQPFYGYTF. The DNA for the CDR3 is TGTGCCAGCAGCAGGGGACAGCCATTCTATGGCTACACCTTC.